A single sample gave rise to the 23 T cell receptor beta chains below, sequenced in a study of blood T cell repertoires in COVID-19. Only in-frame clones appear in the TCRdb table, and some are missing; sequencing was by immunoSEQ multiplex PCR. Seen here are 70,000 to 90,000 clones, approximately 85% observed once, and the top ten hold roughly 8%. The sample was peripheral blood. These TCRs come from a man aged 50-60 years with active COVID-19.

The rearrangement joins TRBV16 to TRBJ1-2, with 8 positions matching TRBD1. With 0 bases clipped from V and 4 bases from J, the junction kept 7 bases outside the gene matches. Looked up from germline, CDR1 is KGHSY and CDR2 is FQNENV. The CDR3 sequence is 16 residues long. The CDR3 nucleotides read TGTGCCAGCAGCCAATCGATACAGGGGGACTTCTATGGCTACACCTTC. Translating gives CASSQSIQGDFYGYTF.

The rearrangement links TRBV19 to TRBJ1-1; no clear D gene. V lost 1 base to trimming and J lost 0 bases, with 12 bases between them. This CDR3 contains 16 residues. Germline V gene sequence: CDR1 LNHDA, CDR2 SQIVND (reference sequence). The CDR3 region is CASSIGWEGLNTEAFF. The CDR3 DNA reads TGTGCCAGTAGTATAGGATGGGAGGGTTTGAACACTGAAGCTTTCTTT.

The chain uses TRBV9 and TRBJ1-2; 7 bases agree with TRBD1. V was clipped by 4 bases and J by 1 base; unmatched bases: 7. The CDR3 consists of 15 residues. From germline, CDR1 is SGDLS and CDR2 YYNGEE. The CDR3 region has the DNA TGTGCCAGCAGCAATATAGGGGGCGGTAACTATGGCTACACCTTC. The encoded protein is CASSNIGGGNYGYTF.

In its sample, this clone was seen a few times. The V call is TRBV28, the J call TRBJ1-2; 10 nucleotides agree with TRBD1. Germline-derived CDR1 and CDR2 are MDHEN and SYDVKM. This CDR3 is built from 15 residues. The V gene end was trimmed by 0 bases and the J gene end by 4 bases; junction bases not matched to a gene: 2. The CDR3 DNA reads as TGTGCCAGCAGTTTATGGGACAGGGGGTCCTATGGCTACACCTTC. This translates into CASSLWDRGSYGYTF.

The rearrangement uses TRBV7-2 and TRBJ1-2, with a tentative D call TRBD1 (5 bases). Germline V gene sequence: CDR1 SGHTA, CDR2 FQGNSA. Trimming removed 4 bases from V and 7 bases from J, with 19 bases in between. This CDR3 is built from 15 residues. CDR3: CASSSIPTVTGGYTF. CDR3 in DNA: TGTGCCAGCAGCTCAATTCCGACGGTAACAGGTGGCTACACCTTC.

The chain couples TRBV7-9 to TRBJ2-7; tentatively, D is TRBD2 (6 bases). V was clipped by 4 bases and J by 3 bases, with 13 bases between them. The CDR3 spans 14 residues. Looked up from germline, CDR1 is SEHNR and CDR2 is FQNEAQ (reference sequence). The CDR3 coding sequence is TGTGCCAGCAGCTCGTCGGGGGAGGACTACGAGCAGTACTTC. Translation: CASSSSGEDYEQYF. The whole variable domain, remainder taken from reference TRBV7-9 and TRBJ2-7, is DTGVSQNPRHKITKRGQNVTFRCDPISEHNRLYWYRQTLGQGPEFLTYFQNEAQLEKSRLLSDRFSAERPKGSFSTLEIQRTEQGDSAMYLCASSSSGEDYEQYFGPGTRLTVT.

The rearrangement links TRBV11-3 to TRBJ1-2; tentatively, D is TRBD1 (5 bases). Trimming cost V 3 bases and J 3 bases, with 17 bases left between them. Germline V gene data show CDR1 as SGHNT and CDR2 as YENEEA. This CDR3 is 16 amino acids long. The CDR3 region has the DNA TGTGCCAGCAGCTTCCTGCCTGAAGGCAGGGACTATGGCTACACCTTC. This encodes CASSFLPEGRDYGYTF. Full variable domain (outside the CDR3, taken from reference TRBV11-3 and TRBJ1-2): EAGVVQSPRYKIIEKKQPVAFWCNPISGHNTLYWYLQNLGQGPELLIRYENEEAVDDSQLPKDRFSAERLKGVDSTLKIQPAELGDSAVYLCASSFLPEGRDYGYTFGSGTRLTVV.

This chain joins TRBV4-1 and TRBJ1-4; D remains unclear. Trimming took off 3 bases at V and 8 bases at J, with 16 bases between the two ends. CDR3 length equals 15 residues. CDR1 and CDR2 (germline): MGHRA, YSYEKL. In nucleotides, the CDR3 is TGCGCCAGCAGCCAGAGCCCCTCTGCAGGCGAAAAACTGTTTTTT. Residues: CASSQSPSAGEKLFF.

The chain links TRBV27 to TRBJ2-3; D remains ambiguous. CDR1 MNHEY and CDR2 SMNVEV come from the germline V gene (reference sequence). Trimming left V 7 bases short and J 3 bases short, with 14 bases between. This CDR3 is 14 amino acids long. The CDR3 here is CASKKVYITDTQYF. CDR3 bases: TGTGCCAGCAAAAAAGTCTATATTACAGATACGCAGTATTTT.

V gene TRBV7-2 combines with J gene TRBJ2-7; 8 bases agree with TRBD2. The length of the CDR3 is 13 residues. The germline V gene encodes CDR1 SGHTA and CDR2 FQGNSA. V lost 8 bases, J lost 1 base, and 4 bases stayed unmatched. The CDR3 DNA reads TGTGCCAGCTCGGGGGGGCGTTCCTACGAGCAGTACTTC. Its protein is CASSGGRSYEQYF.

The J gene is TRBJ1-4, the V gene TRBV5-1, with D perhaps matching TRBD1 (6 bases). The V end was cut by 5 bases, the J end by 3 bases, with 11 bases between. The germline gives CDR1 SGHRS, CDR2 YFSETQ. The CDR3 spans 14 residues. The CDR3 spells CASRQGGSNEKLFF. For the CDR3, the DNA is TGCGCCAGCAGACAGGGTGGGTCTAATGAAAAACTGTTTTTT.

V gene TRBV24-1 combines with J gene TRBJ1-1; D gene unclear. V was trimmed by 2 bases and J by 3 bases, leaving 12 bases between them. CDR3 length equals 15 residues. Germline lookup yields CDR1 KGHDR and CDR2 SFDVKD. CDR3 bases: TGTGCCACCAGTGATTCCGGGGTCGGGGACACTGAAGCTTTCTTT. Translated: CATSDSGVGDTEAFF.

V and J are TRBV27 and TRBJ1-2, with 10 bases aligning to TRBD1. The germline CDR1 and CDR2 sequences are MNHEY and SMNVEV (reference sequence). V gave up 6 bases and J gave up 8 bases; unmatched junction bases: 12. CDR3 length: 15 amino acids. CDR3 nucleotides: TGTGCCAGCAGCCGACAGGGGGCGCTGGGAAACGGCTACACCTTC. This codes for CASSRQGALGNGYTF.

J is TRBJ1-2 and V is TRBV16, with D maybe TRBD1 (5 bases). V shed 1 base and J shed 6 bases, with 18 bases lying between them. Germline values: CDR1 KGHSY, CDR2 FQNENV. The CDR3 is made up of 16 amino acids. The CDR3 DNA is TGTGCCAGCAGCCAATTAATCCAGGGAGGTTTCCATGGCTACACCTTC. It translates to CASSQLIQGGFHGYTF.

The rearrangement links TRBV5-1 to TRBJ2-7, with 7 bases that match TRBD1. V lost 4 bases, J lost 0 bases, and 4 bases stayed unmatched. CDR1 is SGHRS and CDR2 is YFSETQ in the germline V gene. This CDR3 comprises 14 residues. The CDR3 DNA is TGCGCCAGCAGCCCCCGACAGGGCTCCTACGAGCAGTACTTC. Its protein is CASSPRQGSYEQYF. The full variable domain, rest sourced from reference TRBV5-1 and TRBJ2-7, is KAGVTQTPRYLIKTRGQQVTLSCSPISGHRSVSWYQQTPGQGLQFLFEYFSETQRNKGNFPGRFSGRQFSNSRSEMNVSTLELGDSALYLCASSPRQGSYEQYFGPGTRLTVT.

The CDR3 region has the DNA TGCAGTGCCAAGGAGGATGAGCAGTACTTC. This encodes CSAKEDEQYF. The rearrangement joins TRBV20-1 to TRBJ2-7; possible D gene TRBD2, 5 bases. The V end lost 6 bases, the J end lost 7 bases, and 10 bases lay between the germline ends. The CDR3 is made up of 10 amino acids. The V gene's germline CDR1 is DFQATT and CDR2 SNEGSKA (reference sequence).

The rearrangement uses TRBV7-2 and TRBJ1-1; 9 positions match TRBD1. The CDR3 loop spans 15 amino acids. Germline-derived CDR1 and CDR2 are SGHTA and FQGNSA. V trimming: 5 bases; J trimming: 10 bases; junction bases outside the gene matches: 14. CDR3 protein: CASSALEQGAGGAFF. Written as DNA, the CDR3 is TGTGCCAGCAGCGCGTTAGAACAGGGGGCAGGAGGAGCTTTCTTT.

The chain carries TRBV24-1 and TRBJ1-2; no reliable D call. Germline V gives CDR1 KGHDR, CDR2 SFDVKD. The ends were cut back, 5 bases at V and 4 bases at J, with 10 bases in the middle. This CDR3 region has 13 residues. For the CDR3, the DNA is TGTGCCACCAGTGTTAGGGAGGGCTATGGCTACACCTTC. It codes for CATSVREGYGYTF.

CDR3 loop: CASSYWAETQYF. CDR3 DNA: TGTGCCAGCAGTTACTGGGCAGAGACCCAGTACTTC. The rearrangement links TRBV6-2 or TRBV6-3 to TRBJ2-5; D unresolved. This CDR3 contains 12 residues. Germline V gene data show CDR1 as MNHEY and CDR2 as SVGEGT. V lost 1 base and J 4 bases, leaving 4 bases between the germline ends.

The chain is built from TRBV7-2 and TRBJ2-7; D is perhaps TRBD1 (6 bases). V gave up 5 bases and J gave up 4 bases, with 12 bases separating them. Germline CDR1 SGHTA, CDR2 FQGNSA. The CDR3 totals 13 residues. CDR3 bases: TGTGCCAGCAGCCATGGGGGCAAGTACGAGCAGTACTTC. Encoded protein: CASSHGGKYEQYF.

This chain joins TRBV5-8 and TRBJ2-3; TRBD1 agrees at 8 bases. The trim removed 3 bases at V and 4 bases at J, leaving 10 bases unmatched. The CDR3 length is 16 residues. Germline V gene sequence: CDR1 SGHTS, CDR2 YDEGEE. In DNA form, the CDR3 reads TGTGCCAGCAGCTCAGGACAGGGCTTTTTGGCAGATACGCAGTATTTT. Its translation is CASSSGQGFLADTQYF.

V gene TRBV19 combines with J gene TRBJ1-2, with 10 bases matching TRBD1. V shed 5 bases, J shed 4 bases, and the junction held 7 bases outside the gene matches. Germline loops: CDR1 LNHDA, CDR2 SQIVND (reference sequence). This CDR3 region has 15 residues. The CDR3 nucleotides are TGTGCCAGTAGTCCCCGGGACAGGGGAGGCTATGGCTACACCTTC. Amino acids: CASSPRDRGGYGYTF.

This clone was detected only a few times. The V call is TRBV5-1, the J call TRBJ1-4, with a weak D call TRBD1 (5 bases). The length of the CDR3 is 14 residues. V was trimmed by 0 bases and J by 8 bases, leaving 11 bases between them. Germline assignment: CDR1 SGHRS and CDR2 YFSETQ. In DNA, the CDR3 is TGCGCCAGCAGCTTGGGCGGGGGAGGAGAAAAACTGTTTTTT. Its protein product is CASSLGGGGEKLFF.